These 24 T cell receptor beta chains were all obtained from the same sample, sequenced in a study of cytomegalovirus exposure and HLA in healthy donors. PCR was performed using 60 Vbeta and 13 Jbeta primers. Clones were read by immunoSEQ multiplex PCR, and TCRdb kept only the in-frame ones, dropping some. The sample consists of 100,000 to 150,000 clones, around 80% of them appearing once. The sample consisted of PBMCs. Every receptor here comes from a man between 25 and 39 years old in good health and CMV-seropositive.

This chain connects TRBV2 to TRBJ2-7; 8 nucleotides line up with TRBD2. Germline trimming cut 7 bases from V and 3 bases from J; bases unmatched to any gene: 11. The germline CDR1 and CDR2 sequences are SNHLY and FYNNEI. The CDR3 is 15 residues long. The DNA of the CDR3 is TGTGCCAGCATCACTGGACTAGCTGACTACTACGAGCAGTACTTC. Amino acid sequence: CASITGLADYYEQYF.

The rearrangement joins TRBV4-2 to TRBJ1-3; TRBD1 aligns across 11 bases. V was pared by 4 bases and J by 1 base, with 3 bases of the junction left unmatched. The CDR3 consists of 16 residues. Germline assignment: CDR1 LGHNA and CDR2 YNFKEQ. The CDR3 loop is CASSLDRGLSGNTIYF. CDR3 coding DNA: TGTGCCAGCAGCCTGGACAGGGGGCTATCTGGAAACACCATATATTTT.

CDR3 in amino acids: CASSQGTTGLAKTQYF. CDR3 sequence (DNA): TGTGCCAGCAGCCAAGGAACAACGGGACTAGCAAAGACCCAGTACTTC. This chain joins TRBV4-2 and TRBJ2-5, with 9 bases that match TRBD2. The V and J ends lost 1 base and 6 bases, in that order; junction bases with no gene match: 9. CDR1 and CDR2 (germline): LGHNA, YNFKEQ. The CDR3 is 16 residues long.

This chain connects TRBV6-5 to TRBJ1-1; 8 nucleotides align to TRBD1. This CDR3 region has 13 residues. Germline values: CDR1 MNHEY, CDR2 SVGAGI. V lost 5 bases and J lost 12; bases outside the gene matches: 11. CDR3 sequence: CASSTTTGAIPFF. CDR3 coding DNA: TGTGCCAGCAGTACCACGACAGGGGCCATCCCTTTCTTT.

DNA of the CDR3: TGTGCCAGTAGTAAAAACGCCGGGAGCTCCTACAATGAGCAGTTCTTC. Its translation is CASSKNAGSSYNEQFF. The rearrangement links TRBV19 to TRBJ2-1; D might be TRBD2 (6 bases). V lost 4 bases, J lost 0 bases, and 13 bases lay in between. Germline V lookup: CDR1 LNHDA, CDR2 SQIVND (reference sequence). This CDR3 has 16 residues.

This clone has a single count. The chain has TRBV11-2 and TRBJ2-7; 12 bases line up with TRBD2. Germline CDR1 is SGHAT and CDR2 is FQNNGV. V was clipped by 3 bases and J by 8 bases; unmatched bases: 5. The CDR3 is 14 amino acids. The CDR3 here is CASSLTSGSRQQYF. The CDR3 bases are TGTGCCAGCAGCTTGACTAGCGGGAGTAGGCAGCAGTACTTC.

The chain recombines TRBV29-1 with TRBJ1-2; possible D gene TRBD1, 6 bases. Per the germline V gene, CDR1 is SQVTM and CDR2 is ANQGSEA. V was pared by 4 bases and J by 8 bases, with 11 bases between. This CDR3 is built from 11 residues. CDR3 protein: CSVVSGEGYTF. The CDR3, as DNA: TGCAGCGTTGTATCAGGGGAAGGCTACACCTTC.

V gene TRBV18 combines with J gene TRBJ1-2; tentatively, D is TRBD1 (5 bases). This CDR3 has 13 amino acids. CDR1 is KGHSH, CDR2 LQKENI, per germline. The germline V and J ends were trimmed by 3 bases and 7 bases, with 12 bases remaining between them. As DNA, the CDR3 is TGTGCCAGCTCACCCCCAGGGATCGGTGGCTACACCTTC. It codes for CASSPPGIGGYTF.

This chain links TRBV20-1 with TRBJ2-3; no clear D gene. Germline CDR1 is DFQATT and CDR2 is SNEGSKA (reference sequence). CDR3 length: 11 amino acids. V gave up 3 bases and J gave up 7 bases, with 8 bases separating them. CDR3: CSASNENTQYF. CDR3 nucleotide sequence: TGCAGTGCTAGCAACGAGAATACGCAGTATTTT.

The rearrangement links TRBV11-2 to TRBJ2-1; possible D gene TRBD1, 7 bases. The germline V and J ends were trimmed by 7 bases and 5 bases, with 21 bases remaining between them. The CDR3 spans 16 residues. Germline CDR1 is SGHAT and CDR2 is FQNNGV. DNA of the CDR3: TGTGCCAGCAAGCTCAGGAGGGGGCTAGCGAACAATGAGCAGTTCTTC. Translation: CASKLRRGLANNEQFF.

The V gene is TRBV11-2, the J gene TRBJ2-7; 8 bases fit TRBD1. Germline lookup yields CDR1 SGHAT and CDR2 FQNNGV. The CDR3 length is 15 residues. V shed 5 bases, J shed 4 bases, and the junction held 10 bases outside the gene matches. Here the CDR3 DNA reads TGTGCCAGCAGCAAGAATGGGCAGGGGGCTTACGAGCAGTACTTC. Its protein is CASSKNGQGAYEQYF. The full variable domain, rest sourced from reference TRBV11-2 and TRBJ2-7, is EAGVAQSPRYKIIEKRQSVAFWCNPISGHATLYWYQQILGQGPKLLIQFQNNGVVDDSQLPKDRFSAERLKGVDSTLKIQPAKLEDSAVYLCASSKNGQGAYEQYFGPGTRLTVT.

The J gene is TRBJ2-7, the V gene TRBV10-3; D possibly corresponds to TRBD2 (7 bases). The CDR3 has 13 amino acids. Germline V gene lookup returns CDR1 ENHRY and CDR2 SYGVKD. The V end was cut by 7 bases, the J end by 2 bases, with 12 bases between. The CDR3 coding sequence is TGTGCCATCACGGCGGGGGCGACCTACGAGCAGTACTTC. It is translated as CAITAGATYEQYF.

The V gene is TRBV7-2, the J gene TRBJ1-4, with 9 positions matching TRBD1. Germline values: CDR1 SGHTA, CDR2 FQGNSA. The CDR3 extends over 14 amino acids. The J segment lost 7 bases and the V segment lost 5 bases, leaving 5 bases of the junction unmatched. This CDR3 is CASSPGQGSEKLFF. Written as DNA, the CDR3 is TGTGCCAGCAGCCCCGGACAGGGGAGTGAAAAACTGTTTTTT.

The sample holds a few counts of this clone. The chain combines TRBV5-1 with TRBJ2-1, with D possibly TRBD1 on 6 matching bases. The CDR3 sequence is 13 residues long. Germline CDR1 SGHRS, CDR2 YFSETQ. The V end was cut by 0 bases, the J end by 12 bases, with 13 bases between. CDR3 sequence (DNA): TGCGCCAGCAGCTTGGTCCAGGGGTTCGGGCAGTTCTTC. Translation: CASSLVQGFGQFF.

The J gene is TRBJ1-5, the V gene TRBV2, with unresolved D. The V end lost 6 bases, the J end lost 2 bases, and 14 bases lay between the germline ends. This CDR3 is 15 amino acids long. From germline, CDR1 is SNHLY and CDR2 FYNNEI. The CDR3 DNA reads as TGTGCCAGCAGCAAAGGGAGCCCTGGCAATCAGCCCCAGCATTTT. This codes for CASSKGSPGNQPQHF.

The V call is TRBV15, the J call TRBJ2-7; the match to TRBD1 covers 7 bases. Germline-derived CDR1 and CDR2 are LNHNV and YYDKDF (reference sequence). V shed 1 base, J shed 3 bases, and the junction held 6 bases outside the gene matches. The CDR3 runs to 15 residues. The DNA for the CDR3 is TGTGCCACCAGCAGAGGGTCAGGGGGAAACTACGAGCAGTACTTC. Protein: CATSRGSGGNYEQYF.

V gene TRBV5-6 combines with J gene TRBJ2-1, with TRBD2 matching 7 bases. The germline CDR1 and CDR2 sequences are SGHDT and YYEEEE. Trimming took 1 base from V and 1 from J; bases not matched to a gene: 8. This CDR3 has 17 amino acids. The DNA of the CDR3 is TGTGCCAGCAGCTTGCTCGGGGGGACCACTTCCTACAATGAGCAGTTCTTC. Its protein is CASSLLGGTTSYNEQFF.

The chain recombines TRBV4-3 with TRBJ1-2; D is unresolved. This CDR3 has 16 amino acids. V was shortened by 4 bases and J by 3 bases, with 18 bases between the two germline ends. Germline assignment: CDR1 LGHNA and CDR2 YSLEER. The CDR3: CASSPARGRVDYGYTF. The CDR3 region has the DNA TGCGCCAGCAGCCCCGCGCGAGGGAGGGTTGACTATGGCTACACCTTC.

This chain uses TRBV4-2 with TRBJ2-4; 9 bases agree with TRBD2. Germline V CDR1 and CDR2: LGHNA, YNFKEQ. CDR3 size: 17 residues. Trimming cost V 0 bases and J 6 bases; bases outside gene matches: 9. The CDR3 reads CASSQDKLAGVPNIQYF. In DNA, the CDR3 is TGTGCCAGCAGCCAAGACAAATTAGCGGGAGTACCAAACATTCAGTACTTC.

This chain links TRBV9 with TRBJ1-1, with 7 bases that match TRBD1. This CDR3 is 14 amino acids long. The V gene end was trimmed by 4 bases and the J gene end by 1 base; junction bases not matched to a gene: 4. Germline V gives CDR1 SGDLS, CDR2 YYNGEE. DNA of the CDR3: TGTGCCAGCAGCCCGACAGGGACGAACACTGAAGCTTTCTTT. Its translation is CASSPTGTNTEAFF.

The CDR3 loop is CASRSGGGGRAAETQYF. As DNA, the CDR3 is TGTGCCAGCAGATCAGGTGGTGGCGGGAGGGCCGCAGAGACCCAGTACTTC. The chain joins TRBV7-8 to TRBJ2-5; 9 bases map to TRBD2. This CDR3 spans 17 amino acids. Germline CDR1 reads SGHVS; CDR2 reads FQNEAQ. Trimming took 6 bases from V and 4 from J; bases not matched to a gene: 15.

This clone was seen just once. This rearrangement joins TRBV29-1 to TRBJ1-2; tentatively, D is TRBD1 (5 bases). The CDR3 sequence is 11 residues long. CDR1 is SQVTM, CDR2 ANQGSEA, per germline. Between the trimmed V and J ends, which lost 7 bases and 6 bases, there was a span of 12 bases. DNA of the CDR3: TGCAGCGCTGGAAGCAGGGATGGCTACACCTTC. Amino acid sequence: CSAGSRDGYTF.

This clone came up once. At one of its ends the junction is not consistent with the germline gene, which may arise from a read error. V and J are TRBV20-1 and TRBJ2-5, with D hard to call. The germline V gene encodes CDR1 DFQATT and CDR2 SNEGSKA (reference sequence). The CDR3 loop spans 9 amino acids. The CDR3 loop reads CSARETQYF. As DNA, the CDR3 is TGCAGTGCTCGAGAGACCCAGTACTTC.

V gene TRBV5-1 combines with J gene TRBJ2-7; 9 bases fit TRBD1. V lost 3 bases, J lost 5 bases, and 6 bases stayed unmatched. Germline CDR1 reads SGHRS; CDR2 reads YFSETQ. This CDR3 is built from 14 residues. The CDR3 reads CASSYETGGDEQYF. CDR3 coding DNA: TGCGCCAGCAGCTACGAGACAGGGGGGGACGAGCAGTACTTC.